Described below is a single T cell receptor (beta chain) sequence and its context. The record originates from a study of shared clonotypes between healthy human individuals. Study context: Plates per donor: three CD4 naive, three CD4 memory, two CD8 naive, one CD8 memory.

CDR3 length: 14 residues. Per germline, CDR1 MDHEN and CDR2 SYDVKM. After removal of 5 bases from V and 4 bases from J, the junction contained 6 bases not matched to a gene. Tens of thousands of T cell genomes (around 200 ng DNA) went into each sorted-subset replicate. Profiling relied on immunoSEQ multiplex PCR, and the TCRdb table lists in-frame clones only, not all of them. The sample holds about 2.3 million clones, roughly 93% seen once. This sequence was found in a man aged 18 to 29 in good health. Some clones in this sample may be carry-over from other donors' samples. The V call is TRBV28, the J call TRBJ2-7; 9 bases are a match to TRBD2. Sequencing was carried out using naive CD4+ T cells from PBMCs. Subset here: CD45RA+ positively selected. CDR3 region: CASSPSGAGYEQYF. The CDR3 DNA reads TGTGCCAGCAGTCCTAGCGGGGCAGGGTACGAGCAGTACTTC.